This TCR beta chain was obtained from a study of response to subunit inactivated influenza vaccine. Study-level results: The authors suggested that every seasonal influenza vaccination recruits few new T cells.

TCRdb reprocessed the RT-PCR reads with MiXCR, giving one entry per CDR3 protein. The table includes 290,000 or so distinct CDR3 sequences, 20% to 25% detected once. This clonotype was found many times. Its specificity is not known. This CDR3 comprises 13 residues. V was shortened by 6 bases and J by 6 bases, with 15 bases between the two germline ends. The V gene's germline CDR1 is SQVTM and CDR2 ANQGSEA. The sample was PBMCs from blood, taken approximately 20 months after vaccination. This clonotype originated in a man aged 50-75 years who received an inactivated influenza vaccine. The chain recombines TRBV29-1 with TRBJ1-5, with a possible D match to TRBD1 (6 bases). The CDR3 is CSVGGGGSQPQHF. The CDR3 DNA reads as TGCAGCGTAGGAGGGGGGGGCAGTCAGCCCCAGCATTTT.